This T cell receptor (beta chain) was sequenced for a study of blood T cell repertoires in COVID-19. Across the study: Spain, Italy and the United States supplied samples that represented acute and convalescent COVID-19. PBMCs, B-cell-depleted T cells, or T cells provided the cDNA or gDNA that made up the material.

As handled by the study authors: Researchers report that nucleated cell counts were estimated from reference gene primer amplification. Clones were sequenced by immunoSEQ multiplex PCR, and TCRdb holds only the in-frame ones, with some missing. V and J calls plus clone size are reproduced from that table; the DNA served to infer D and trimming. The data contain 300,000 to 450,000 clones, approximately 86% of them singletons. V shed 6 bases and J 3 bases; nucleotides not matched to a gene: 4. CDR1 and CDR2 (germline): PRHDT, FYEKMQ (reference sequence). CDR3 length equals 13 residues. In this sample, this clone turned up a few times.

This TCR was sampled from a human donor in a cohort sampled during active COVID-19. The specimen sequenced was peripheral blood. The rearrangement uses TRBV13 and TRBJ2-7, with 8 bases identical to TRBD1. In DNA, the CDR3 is TGTGCCAGCAGTCGGGACAGGTTCTACGAGCAGTACTTC. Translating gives CASSRDRFYEQYF.